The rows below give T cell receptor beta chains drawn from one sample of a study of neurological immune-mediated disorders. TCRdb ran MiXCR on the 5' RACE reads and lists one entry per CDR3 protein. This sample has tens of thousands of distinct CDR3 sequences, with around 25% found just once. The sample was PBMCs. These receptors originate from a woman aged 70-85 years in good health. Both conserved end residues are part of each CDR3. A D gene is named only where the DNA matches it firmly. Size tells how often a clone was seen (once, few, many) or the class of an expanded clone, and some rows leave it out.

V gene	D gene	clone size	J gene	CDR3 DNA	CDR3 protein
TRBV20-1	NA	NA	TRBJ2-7	TGCAGTGCTAGAGTGCCATCGAACTACGAGCAGTACTTC	CSARVPSNYEQYF
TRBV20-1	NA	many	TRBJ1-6	TGCAGTGCGAAGGGGGGGGGGTCGGCCTATAATTCACCCCTCCACTTT	CSAKGGGSAYNSPLHF
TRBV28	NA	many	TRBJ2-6	TGTGCCAGCAGTTTAGACCGCCACTCTGGGGCCAACGTCCTGACTTTC	CASSLDRHSGANVLTF
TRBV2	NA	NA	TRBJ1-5	TGTGCCAGCAGTCCCCGGGACCCCGGGAGGTATAGCAATCAGCCCCAGCATTTT	CASSPRDPGRYSNQPQHF
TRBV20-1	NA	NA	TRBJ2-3	TGCAGTACCCCCGGACCTAGCGATTTCACAGATACGCAGTATTTT	CSTPGPSDFTDTQYF
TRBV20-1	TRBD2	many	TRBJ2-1	TGCAGTGCTATCCAGCCGGGACTAGCGGGAAGGAACTATGAGCAGTTCTTC	CSAIQPGLAGRNYEQFF
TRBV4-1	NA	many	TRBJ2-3	TGCGCCAGCGCCCTGGCGGCTAGCGTAGATACGCAGTATTTT	CASALAASVDTQYF
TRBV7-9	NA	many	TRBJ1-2	TGTGCCAGCAGCTTAAAGGGTGGCTACACCTTC	CASSLKGGYTF
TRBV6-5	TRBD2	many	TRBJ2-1	TGTGCCAGCAGTTACAGGGTTGGTAGCGGGGCCTCCTACAATGAGCAGTTCTTC	CASSYRVGSGASYNEQFF
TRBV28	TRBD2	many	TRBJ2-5	TGTGCCAGCAGTTCACCCCGGACTAGCGGGCAAGAGACCCAGTACTTC	CASSSPRTSGQETQYF
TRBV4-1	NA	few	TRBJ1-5	TGCGCCAGCAGCCAAGATCTCTCGAGGGAATATCAGCCCCAGCATTTT	CASSQDLSREYQPQHF
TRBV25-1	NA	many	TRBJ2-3	TGTGCCAGCACCCCGGGAGAGGGGACAGATACGCAGTATTTT	CASTPGEGTDTQYF
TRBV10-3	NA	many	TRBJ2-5	TGTGCCATCCAGTATGCCCCTGGGTCGGAAGAGACCCAGTACTTC	CAIQYAPGSEETQYF
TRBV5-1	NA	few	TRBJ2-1	TGCGCCAGCAGCTGGACTACCGGCAATGAGCAGTTCTTC	CASSWTTGNEQFF
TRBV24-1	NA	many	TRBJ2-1	TGTGCCATCGGTCTACGGGAAAGAGAGCAGTTCTTC	CAIGLREREQFF
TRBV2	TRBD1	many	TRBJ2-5	TGTGCCAGCAGGGTGGGACAGGGGGGAGAGACCCAGTACTTC	CASRVGQGGETQYF
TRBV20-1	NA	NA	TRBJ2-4	TGCAGTGCCCATTCTCCCACAGGATGGGAAAACATTCAGTACTTC	CSAHSPTGWENIQYF
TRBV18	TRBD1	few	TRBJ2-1	TGTGCCAGCTCACCACTTGGGACAGGGTACAATGAGCAGTTCTTC	CASSPLGTGYNEQFF
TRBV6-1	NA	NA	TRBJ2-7	TGTGCCAGCAGCGAGCAGTTGGACGAGCAGTACTTC	CASSEQLDEQYF
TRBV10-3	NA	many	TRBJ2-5	TGTGCCATCAGTGAGTGGGGCGGGGCAGGGGGAGAGACCCAGTACTTC	CAISEWGGAGGETQYF
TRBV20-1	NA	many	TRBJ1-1	TGCAGTGCTAGGTGGGCAGGGATGAACACTGAAGCTTTCTTT	CSARWAGMNTEAFF
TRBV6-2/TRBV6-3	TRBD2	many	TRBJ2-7	TGTGCCAGCAGACTAGGGACTAGCGGCTACGAGCAGTACTTC	CASRLGTSGYEQYF
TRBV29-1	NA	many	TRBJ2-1	TGCAGCGTTGAACGAACAGCCTACAATGAGCAGTTCTTC	CSVERTAYNEQFF